This is a list of T cell receptor beta chains from one sample in a study of PD-L1 blockade in urothelial cancer. Profiled with immunoSEQ multiplex PCR; TCRdb holds only in-frame clones, not every one. The sample carries 35,000 to 40,000 clones, approximately 40% recorded once. This specimen was tumor tissue, taken before atezolizumab (anti-PD-L1) treatment. These receptors were obtained from a man in his fifties or sixties with urothelial cancer. Both conserved end residues are part of each CDR3. Fields, in order: J gene, D gene, V gene, clone size, CDR3 DNA, CDR3 protein. A D gene is named only where the DNA matches it firmly. Expanded clones are given a class, and other clones once, few, many or no size at all.

TRBJ2-7 . TRBV30 . TGTGCCTGGAGTGTGTTGGGATACGTTTCCGAGCAGTACTTC CAWSVLGYVSEQYF
TRBJ1-3 TRBD1 TRBV7-6 . TGTGCCAGCAGCTATGGACAGGGGGCTTTCGGAAACACCATATATTTT CASSYGQGAFGNTIYF
TRBJ2-7 . TRBV18 . TGTGCCAGCTCACCACCGCAGGGCGAGCAGTACTTC CASSPPQGEQYF
TRBJ2-6 TRBD2 TRBV6-8 . TGTGCCATCAGTGTGGGAGGGCAGGGAAGTGGGGCCAACGTCCTGACTTTC CAISVGGQGSGANVLTF
TRBJ1-1 . TRBV6-8 few TGTGCCAGCATTCATAACAGGAACACTGAAGCTTTCTTT CASIHNRNTEAFF
TRBJ1-5 TRBD1 TRBV12-5 . TGTGCTAGTGGTCCGCGACAGGGGGAAGAGCAGCCCCAGCATTTT CASGPRQGEEQPQHF
TRBJ2-6 . TRBV11-3 few TGTGCCAGCAGCCCGCGCGCGGGTGGGGCCAACGTCCTGACTTTC CASSPRAGGANVLTF
TRBJ2-3 . TRBV6-7 few TGTGCCAGCAAAAGGACAGTCAGCACAGATACGCAGTATTTT CASKRTVSTDTQYF
TRBJ2-1 TRBD2 TRBV5-1 . TGCGCCAGCAGCTTTACCGGGACTAGCAATGAGCAGTTCTTC CASSFTGTSNEQFF
TRBJ1-5 . TRBV2 few TGTGCCAGTAAGGACAGAAGCAATCAGCCCCAGCATTTT CASKDRSNQPQHF
TRBJ2-5 . TRBV19 medium-sized TGTGCCAGTAGTATACGGACGAACCAAGAGACCCAGTACTTC CASSIRTNQETQYF
TRBJ2-2 TRBD1 TRBV14 . TGTGCCAGCAGCCAAGAGAAGGGGGCCGCCGGGGAGCTGTTTTTT CASSQEKGAAGELFF
TRBJ2-2 TRBD2 TRBV9 . TGTGCCAGCAGCGTACTTACTAGCGGTCTCGGGGAGCTGTTTTTT CASSVLTSGLGELFF
TRBJ1-1 . TRBV30 . TGTGCCTGGAGTGTGGGCGTTCCACAAACTGAAGCTTTCTTT CAWSVGVPQTEAFF
TRBJ2-3 TRBD2 TRBV29-1 . TGCAGCGTTGACCTAGCGGGAGGCCGTCACTACACAGATACGCAGTATTTT CSVDLAGGRHYTDTQYF
TRBJ2-3 TRBD2 TRBV9 few TGTGCCAGCAGGCGACTAGCGGGACGCACAGATACGCAGTATTTT CASRRLAGRTDTQYF
TRBJ1-2 . TRBV6-8 many TGTGCCAGCACCCAAACCTCAGGGTGGGGCGGCTACACCTTC CASTQTSGWGGYTF
TRBJ2-1 . TRBV11-3 . TGTGCCAGCAGCTCGGGGGGGACAGGGAAGAATGAGCAGTTCTTC CASSSGGTGKNEQFF
TRBJ2-1 . TRBV29-1 . TGCAGCTCTACCCTCAGCTCCTACAATGAGCAGTTCTTC CSSTLSSYNEQFF
TRBJ1-5 . TRBV6-8 few TGTGCCAGCAGCTCCCGATTAGGCAATCAGCCCCAGCATTTT CASSSRLGNQPQHF
TRBJ1-5 . TRBV6-8 few TGTGCCAGCAGTTTGTACCCCTCGACAGGAACCCAGCATTTT CASSLYPSTGTQHF
TRBJ1-2 . TRBV14 . TGTGCCAGCAGCCAAGATCACGGCTATGGCTACACCTTC CASSQDHGYGYTF
TRBJ2-1 . TRBV18 . TGTGCCAGCTCCCCTAGAGTCGGTAGCGATCATGAGCAGTTCTTC CASSPRVGSDHEQFF
TRBJ1-1 TRBD1 TRBV5-1 few TGCGCCAGCAGCTTGTCACAGGGGGGCACTGAAGCTTTCTTT CASSLSQGGTEAFF
TRBJ2-2 . TRBV10-2 . TGCGCCAGCAGACCCCGCGCGGGCGGGGAGCTGTTTTTT CASRPRAGGELFF
TRBJ2-2 . TRBV11-3 few TGTGCCAGCAGCTTAGGGACTATTATGTCGTCTGGCGGGGAGCTGTTTTTT CASSLGTIMSSGGELFF
TRBJ2-5 . TRBV29-1 . TGCAGCGTTGGTCAGGGCCGGGAGACCCAGTACTTC CSVGQGRETQYF
TRBJ1-3 TRBD1 TRBV19 . TGTGCCAGCCGCAGGACAGGGCCCCCGAGCTCTGGAAACACCATATATTTT CASRRTGPPSSGNTIYF
TRBJ1-5 . TRBV11-1 . TGTGCCAGCACCTACGGGGGGTTCAATCAGCCCCAGCATTTT CASTYGGFNQPQHF
TRBJ1-6 TRBD1 TRBV6-8 few TGTGCCAGCAGAGAGGGCGGGACAGTCCGTCCAACCCTCCACTTT CASREGGTVRPTLHF
TRBJ2-7 TRBD2 TRBV6-8 . TGTGCCAGCAGCCCCTCTAGCGGGAGGGCCCTTCGTGGCGAGCAGTACTTC CASSPSSGRALRGEQYF
TRBJ1-5 . TRBV6-8 few TGTGCCATCACCCCGGGGCTCAATCAGCCCCAGCATTTT CAITPGLNQPQHF
TRBJ1-6 . TRBV30 few TGTGCTTTAGGCTGGGGCGGATTCATAGATTCACCCCTCCACTTT CALGWGGFIDSPLHF
TRBJ2-2 . TRBV28 . TGTGCCAGCAGATCGACAGGGTCAGGGGGGGCCGGGGAGCTGTTTTTT CASRSTGSGGAGELFF
TRBJ2-2 . TRBV12-5 . TGTGCCAGCACCAGGGATGGGGAGCTGTTTTTT CASTRDGELFF
TRBJ2-7 TRBD2 TRBV28 few TGTGCCAGCAGTTCCCCCTTCTCGGGAGGATGGTCCTACGAGCAGTACTTC CASSSPFSGGWSYEQYF